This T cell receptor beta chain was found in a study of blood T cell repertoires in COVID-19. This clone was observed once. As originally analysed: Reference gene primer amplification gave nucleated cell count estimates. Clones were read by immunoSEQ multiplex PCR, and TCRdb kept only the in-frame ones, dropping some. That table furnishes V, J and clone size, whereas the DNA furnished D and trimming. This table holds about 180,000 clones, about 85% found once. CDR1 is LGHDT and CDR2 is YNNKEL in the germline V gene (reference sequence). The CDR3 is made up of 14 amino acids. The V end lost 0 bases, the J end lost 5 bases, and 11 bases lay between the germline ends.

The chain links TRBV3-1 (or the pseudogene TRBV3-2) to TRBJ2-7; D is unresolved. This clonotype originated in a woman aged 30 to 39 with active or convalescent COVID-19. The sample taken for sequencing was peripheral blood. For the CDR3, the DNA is TGTGCCAGCAGCCAAGAAATCCTAACTGACGAGCAGTACTTC. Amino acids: CASSQEILTDEQYF.